Sequencing of this TCR beta chain was carried out in a study of blood T cell repertoires in COVID-19. Study information: In each case, the material was cDNA or gDNA derived from T cells, B-cell-depleted T cells, or PBMCs.

With 0 bases removed from V and 8 bases from J, the gap between germline ends came to 19 bases. The CDR3 consists of 17 residues. CDR1 is MGHRA, CDR2 YSYEKL, per germline. Participant age was roughly 18 to 95 years, and participants resided in about two dozen US areas. Participant reports of clinical history set cohort assignment. TCRdb's table, derived via immunoSEQ multiplex PCR, lists solely in-frame clones and lacks some. This sample has some 410,000 clones, with 88% found just once. The sequence derives from a woman aged 30 to 39 with acute COVID-19. Sequencing used PBMCs or T cells enriched from blood (not recorded which). V and J are TRBV4-1 and TRBJ1-4, with TRBD1 as a possible D gene (5 bases). The CDR3 loop reads CASSQEPPGGLLEKLFF. The CDR3 DNA follows: TGCGCCAGCAGCCAAGAACCGCCCGGGGGTCTCCTAGAAAAACTGTTTTTT.